The TCR beta chain under discussion was sequenced for a study of CD8 T cells in Susac syndrome. The ends were cut back, 0 bases at V and 2 bases at J, with 13 bases in the middle. The CDR3 has 16 amino acids. Germline V CDR1 and CDR2: SGDLS, YYNGEE. Random hexamers served to reverse transcribe roughly 0.45 to 1 ug RNA. TCRdb called the immunoSEQ multiplex PCR reads again in MiXCR, with one record for every CDR3 protein. The data contain under 200,000 distinct CDR3 sequences, 95% of them singletons. The authors carried out high-throughput sequencing of TCR beta. They applied it to CD8+ and CD4+ T cells obtained from blood.

The source material was CD8+ T cells from PBMCs. This receptor was obtained from a human donor with Susac syndrome. The chain is built from TRBV9 and TRBJ2-3; perhaps TRBD1 as D (6 bases). Here the CDR3 reads CASSVGEQGFTDTQYF. The CDR3 nucleotides read TGTGCCAGCAGCGTAGGGGAACAGGGCTTCACAGATACGCAGTATTTT.